This TCR beta chain came from a study of cytomegalovirus exposure and HLA in healthy donors. Regarding the study as a whole: Presence/absence comparisons presumed near-even sequencing depth among donors. Later analysis identified a missense DCLRE1C variant that was linked to TCR beta V- and J-gene trimming.

All donors participated as healthy donors of bone marrow. These donors counted as nominally healthy when sampled, but unrecorded immune exposures were likely. The PCR ran on 60 Vbeta and 13 Jbeta primers. TCRdb's copy holds only in-frame clones and misses some; the assay was immunoSEQ multiplex PCR. The sample contains around 150,000 clones, 70% to 90% of which appear only once. To note about this clone: Its target is not known.

The receptor's source is a man between 18 and 35 years old in good health and CMV-seropositive. Sequences were obtained from PBMCs.

The CDR3 nucleotides read TGTGCCAGCAGCAGACAGGGCCCTAACAGCTATGGCTACACCTTC. This encodes CASSRQGPNSYGYTF. This chain connects TRBV5-4 to TRBJ1-2; 7 nucleotides align to TRBD1. The CDR3 is 15 residues long. V shed 4 bases, J shed 4 bases, and the junction held 10 bases outside the gene matches. In germline, CDR1 is SGHNT, CDR2 YYREEE (reference sequence). Based on the CDR3 plus reference TRBV5-4 and TRBJ1-2, the full variable domain is ETGVTQSPTHLIKTRGQQVTLRCSSQSGHNTVSWYQQALGQGPQFIFQYYREEENGRGNFPPRFSGLQFPNYSSELNVNALELDDSALYLCASSRQGPNSYGYTFGSGTRLTVV.